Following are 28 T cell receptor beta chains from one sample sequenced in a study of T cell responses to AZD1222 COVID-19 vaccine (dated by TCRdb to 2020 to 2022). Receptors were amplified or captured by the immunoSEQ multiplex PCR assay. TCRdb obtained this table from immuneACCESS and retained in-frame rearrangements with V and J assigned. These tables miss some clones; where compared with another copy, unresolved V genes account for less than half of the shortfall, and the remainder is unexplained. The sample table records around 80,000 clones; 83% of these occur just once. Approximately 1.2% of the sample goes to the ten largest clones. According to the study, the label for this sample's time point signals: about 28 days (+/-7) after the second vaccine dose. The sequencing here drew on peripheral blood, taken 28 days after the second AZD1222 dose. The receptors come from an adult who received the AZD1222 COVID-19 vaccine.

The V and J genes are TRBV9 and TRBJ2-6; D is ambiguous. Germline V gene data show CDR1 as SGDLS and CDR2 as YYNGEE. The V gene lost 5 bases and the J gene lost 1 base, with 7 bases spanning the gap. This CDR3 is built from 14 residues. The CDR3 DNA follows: TGTGCCAGCAGTCTGGGGTCTGGGGCCAACGTCCTGACTTTC. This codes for CASSLGSGANVLTF.

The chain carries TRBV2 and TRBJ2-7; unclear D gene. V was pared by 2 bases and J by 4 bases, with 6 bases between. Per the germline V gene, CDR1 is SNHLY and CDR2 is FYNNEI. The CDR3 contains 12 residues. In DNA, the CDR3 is TGTGCCAGCAGTGAAAACGGATACGAGCAGTACTTC. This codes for CASSENGYEQYF. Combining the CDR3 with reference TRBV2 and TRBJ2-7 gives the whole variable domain EPEVTQTPSHQVTQMGQEVILRCVPISNHLYFYWYRQILGQKVEFLVSFYNNEISEKSEIFDDQFSVERPDGSNFTLKIRSTKLEDSAMYFCASSENGYEQYFGPGTRLTVT.

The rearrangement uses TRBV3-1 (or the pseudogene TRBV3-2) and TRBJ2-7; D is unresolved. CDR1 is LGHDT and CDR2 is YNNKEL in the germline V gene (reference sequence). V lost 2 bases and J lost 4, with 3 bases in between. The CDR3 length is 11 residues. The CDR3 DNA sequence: TGTGCCAGCAGCCAATCATACGAGCAGTACTTC. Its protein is CASSQSYEQYF.

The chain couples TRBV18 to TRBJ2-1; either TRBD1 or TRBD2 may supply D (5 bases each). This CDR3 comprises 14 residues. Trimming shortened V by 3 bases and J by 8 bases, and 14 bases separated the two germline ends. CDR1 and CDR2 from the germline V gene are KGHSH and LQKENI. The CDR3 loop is CASSPSGRDHEQFF. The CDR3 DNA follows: TGTGCCAGCTCACCTTCAGGAAGGGACCATGAGCAGTTCTTC.

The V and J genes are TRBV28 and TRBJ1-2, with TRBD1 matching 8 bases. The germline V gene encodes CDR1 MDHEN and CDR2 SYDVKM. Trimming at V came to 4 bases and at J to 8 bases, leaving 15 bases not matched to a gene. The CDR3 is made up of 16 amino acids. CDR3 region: CASSSGGGRGLGGYTF. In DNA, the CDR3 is TGTGCCAGCAGTTCCGGAGGTGGCAGGGGGCTGGGAGGCTACACCTTC.

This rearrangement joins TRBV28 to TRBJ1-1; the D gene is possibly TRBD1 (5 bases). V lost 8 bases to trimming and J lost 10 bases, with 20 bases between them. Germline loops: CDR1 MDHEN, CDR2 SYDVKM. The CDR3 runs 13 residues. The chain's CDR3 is CASVRQGGFGAFF. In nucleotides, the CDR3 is TGTGCCAGCGTGCGGCAGGGTGGTTTTGGAGCTTTCTTT.

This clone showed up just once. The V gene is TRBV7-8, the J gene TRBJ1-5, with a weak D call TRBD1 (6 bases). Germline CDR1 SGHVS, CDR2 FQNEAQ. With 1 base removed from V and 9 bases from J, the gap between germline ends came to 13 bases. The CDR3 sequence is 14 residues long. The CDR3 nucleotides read TGTGCCAGCAGCTTAGTCTCAGCGACAGGGCCCCAGCATTTT. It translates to CASSLVSATGPQHF.

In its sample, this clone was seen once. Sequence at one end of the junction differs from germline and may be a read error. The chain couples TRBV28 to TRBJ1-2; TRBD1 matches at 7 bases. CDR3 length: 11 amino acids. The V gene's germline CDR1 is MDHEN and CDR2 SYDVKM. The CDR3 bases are TGTGCCAGCCAAGGCGTTAGGGACAGAATCTTC. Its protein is CASQGVRDRIF.

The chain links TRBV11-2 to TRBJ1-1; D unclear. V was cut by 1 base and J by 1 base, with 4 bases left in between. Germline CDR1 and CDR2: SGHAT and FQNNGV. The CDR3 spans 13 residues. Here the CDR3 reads CASSLGANTEAFF. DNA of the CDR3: TGTGCCAGCAGCTTAGGGGCGAACACTGAAGCTTTCTTT. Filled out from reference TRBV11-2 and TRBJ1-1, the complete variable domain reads EAGVAQSPRYKIIEKRQSVAFWCNPISGHATLYWYQQILGQGPKLLIQFQNNGVVDDSQLPKDRFSAERLKGVDSTLKIQPAKLEDSAVYLCASSLGANTEAFFGQGTRLTVV.

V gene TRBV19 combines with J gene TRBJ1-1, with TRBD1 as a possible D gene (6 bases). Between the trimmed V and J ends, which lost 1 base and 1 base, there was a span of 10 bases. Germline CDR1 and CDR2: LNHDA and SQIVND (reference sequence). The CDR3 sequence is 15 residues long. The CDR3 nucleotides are TGTGCCAGTAGTATAGGAACAGGGCGGAACACTGAAGCTTTCTTT. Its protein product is CASSIGTGRNTEAFF.

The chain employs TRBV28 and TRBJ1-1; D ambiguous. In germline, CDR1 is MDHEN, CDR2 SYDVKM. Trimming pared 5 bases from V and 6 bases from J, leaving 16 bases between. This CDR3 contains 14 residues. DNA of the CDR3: TGTGCCAGCAGTCATACTTTACGGACCCCTGAAGCTTTCTTT. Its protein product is CASSHTLRTPEAFF.

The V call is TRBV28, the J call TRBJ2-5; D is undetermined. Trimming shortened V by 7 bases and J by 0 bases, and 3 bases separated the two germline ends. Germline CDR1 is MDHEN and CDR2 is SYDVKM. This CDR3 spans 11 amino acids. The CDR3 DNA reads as TGTGCCAGCAAAAACCAAGAGACCCAGTACTTC. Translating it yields CASKNQETQYF.

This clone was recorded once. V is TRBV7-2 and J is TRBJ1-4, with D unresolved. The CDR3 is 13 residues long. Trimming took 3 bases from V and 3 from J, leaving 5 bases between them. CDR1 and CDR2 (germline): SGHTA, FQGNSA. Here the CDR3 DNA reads TGTGCCAGCAGCTTGGAAGCTAATGAAAAACTGTTTTTT. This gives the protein CASSLEANEKLFF.

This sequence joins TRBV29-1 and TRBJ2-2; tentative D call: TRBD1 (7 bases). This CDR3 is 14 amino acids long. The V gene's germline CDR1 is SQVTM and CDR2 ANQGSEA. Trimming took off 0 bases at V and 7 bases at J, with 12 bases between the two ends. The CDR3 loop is CSVEDRGDSGELFF. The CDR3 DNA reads TGCAGCGTTGAAGACAGGGGGGATAGCGGGGAGCTGTTTTTT.

This CDR3 is CASSDRTDTQYF. DNA for the CDR3: TGTGCCAGCAGTGACCGCACAGATACGCAGTATTTT. The rearrangement uses TRBV9 and TRBJ2-3; D ambiguous. Trimming cost V 5 bases and J 1 base, with 5 bases left between them. This CDR3 contains 12 residues. Germline CDR1 and CDR2: SGDLS and YYNGEE.

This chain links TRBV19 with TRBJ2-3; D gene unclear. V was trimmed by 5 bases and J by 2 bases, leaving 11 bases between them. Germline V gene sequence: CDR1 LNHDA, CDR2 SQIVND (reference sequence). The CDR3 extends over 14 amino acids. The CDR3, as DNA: TGTGCCAGTAGTCCACCGGGCACCACAGATACGCAGTATTTT. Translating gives CASSPPGTTDTQYF.

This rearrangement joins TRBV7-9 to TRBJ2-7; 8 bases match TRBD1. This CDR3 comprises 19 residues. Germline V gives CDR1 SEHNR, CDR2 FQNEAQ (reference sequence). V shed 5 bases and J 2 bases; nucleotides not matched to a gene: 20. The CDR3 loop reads CASSEGSGDGTGGTYEQYF. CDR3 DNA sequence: TGTGCCAGCAGCGAGGGATCCGGCGACGGGACAGGTGGCACCTACGAGCAGTACTTC.

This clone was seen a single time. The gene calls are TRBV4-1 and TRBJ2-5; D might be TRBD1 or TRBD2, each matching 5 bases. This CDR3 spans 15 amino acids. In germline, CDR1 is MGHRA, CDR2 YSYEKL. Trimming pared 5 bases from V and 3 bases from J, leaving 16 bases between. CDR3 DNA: TGCGCCAGCAGCTACCCCGGGACCACAAAAGAGACCCAGTACTTC. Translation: CASSYPGTTKETQYF.

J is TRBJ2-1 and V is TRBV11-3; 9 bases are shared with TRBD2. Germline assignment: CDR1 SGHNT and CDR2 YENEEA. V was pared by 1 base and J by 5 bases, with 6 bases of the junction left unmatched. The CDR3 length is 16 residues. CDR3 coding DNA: TGTGCCAGCAGCTTAGCAAGTCTAGCGGGGAACAATGAGCAGTTCTTC. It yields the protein CASSLASLAGNNEQFF.

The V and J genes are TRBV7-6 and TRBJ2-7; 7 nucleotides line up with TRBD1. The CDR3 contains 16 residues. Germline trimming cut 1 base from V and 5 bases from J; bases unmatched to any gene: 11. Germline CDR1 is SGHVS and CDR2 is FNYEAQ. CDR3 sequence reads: CASSLVSGQVPHEQYF. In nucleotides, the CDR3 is TGTGCCAGCAGCTTAGTTTCCGGACAGGTGCCCCACGAGCAGTACTTC.

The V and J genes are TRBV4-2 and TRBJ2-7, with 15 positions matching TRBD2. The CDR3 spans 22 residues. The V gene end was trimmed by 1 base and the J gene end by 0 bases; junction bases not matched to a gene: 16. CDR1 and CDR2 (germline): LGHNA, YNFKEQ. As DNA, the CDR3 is TGTGCCAGCAGCCAAGGGATCAACGCCGGGACTAGCGGGAGGTTATTCTCCTACGAGCAGTACTTC. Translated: CASSQGINAGTSGRLFSYEQYF.

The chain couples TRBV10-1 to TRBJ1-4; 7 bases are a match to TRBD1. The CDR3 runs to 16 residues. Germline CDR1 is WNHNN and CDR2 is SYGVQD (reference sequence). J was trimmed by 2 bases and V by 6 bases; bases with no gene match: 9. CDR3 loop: CASRGDRLFTNEKLFF. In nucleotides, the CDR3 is TGCGCCAGCAGGGGGGACAGACTTTTCACTAATGAAAAACTGTTTTTT.

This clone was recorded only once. CDR3 nucleotide sequence: TGTGCCAGCAGCTCCTCCGGTGGGGGCGATCAGCCCCAGCATTTT. Amino acid sequence: CASSSSGGGDQPQHF. The rearrangement links TRBV7-8 to TRBJ1-5, with a weak D call TRBD1 (6 bases). The V end was cut by 4 bases, the J end by 5 bases, with 15 bases between. Germline V gene data show CDR1 as SGHVS and CDR2 as FQNEAQ. This CDR3 is 15 amino acids long.

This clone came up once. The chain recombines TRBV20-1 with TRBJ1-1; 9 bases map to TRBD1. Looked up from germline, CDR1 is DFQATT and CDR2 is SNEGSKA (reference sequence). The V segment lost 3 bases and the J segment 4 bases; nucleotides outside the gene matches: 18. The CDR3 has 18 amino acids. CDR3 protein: CSASRQGRDRELSTEAFF. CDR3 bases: TGCAGTGCTAGTCGGCAAGGGCGGGACAGGGAACTGAGCACTGAAGCTTTCTTT.

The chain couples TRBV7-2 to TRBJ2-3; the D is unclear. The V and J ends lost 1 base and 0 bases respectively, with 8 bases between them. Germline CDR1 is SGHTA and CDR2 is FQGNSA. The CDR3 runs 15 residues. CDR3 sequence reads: CASSLDGRSTDTQYF. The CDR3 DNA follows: TGTGCCAGCAGCTTAGATGGGCGGAGCACAGATACGCAGTATTTT.

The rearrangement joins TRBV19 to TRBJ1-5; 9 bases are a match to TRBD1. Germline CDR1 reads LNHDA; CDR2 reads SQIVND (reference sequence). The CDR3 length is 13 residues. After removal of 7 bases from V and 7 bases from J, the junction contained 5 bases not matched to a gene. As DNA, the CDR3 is TGTGCCAGTACCAAGGACAGGGGCCAGCCCCAGCATTTT. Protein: CASTKDRGQPQHF. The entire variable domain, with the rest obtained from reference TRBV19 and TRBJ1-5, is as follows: DGGITQSPKYLFRKEGQNVTLSCEQNLNHDAMYWYRQDPGQGLRLIYYSQIVNDFQKGDIAEGYSVSREKKESFPLTVTSAQKNPTAFYLCASTKDRGQPQHFGDGTRLSIL.

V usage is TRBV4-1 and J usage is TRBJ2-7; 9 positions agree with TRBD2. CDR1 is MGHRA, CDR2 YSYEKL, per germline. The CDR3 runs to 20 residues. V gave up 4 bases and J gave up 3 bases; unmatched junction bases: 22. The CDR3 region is CASSPGDMALWRGGGYEQYF. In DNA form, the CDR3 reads TGCGCCAGCAGCCCCGGGGACATGGCACTTTGGCGGGGGGGAGGCTACGAGCAGTACTTC.

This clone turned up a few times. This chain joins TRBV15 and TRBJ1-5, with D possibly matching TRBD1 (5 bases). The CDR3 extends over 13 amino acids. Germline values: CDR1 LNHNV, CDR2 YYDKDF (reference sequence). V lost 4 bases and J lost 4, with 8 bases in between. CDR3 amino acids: CATSTRDNQPQHF. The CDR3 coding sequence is TGTGCCACCAGCACCAGGGATAATCAGCCCCAGCATTTT.